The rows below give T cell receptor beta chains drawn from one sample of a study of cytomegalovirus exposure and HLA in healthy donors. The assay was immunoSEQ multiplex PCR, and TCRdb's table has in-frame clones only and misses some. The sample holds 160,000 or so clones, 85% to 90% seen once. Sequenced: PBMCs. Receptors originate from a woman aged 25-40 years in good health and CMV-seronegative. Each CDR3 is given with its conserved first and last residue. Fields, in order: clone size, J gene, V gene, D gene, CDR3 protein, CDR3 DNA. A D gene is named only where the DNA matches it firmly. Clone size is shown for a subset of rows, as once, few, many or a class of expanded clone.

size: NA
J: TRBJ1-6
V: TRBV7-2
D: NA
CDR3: CASGGPGGGSLSHSPLHF
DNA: TGTGCCAGTGGGGGGCCGGGAGGGGGAAGTCTGTCACATTCACCCCTCCACTTT

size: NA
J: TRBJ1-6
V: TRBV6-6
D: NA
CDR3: CASSLTERNSPLHF
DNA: TGTGCCAGCAGTTTGACAGAGAGAAATTCACCCCTCCACTTT

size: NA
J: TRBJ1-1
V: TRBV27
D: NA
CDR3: CASSLSRNTEAFF
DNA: TGTGCCAGCAGTTTATCGAGGAACACTGAAGCTTTCTTT

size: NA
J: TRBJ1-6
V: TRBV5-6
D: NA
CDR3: CASSLVGALDSSYNSPLHF
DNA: TGTGCCAGCAGCTTGGTGGGGGCGTTGGATAGCTCCTATAATTCACCCCTCCACTTT

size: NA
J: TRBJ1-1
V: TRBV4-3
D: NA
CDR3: CASSQDIAGENTEAFF
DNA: TGCGCCAGCAGCCAAGATATTGCGGGGGAGAACACTGAAGCTTTCTTT

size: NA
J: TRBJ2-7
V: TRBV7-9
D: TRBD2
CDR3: CASSLGPGGYEQYF
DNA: TGTGCCAGCAGCTTAGGGCCGGGGGGATACGAGCAGTACTTC

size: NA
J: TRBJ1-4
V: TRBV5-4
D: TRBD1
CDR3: CASCRGGTGDEKLFF
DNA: TGTGCCAGCTGTAGAGGGGGGACAGGGGATGAAAAACTGTTTTTT

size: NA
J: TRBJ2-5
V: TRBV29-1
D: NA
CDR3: CSVQGSRETQYF
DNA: TGCAGCGTTCAAGGGAGCCGGGAGACCCAGTACTTC

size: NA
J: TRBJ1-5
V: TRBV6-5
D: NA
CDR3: CASTPGNQPQHF
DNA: TGTGCCAGCACCCCGGGGAATCAGCCCCAGCATTTT

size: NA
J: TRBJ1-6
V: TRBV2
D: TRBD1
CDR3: CARQEQGARNSPLHF
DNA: TGTGCCAGGCAGGAGCAGGGGGCGCGGAATTCACCCCTCCACTTT

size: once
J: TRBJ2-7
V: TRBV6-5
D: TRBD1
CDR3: CASSPGQGGYEQYF
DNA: TGTGCCAGCAGCCCCGGACAGGGCGGCTACGAGCAGTACTTC

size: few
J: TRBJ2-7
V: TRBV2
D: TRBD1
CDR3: CASREQGSEQYF
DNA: TGTGCCAGCAGAGAACAGGGGTCCGAGCAGTACTTC

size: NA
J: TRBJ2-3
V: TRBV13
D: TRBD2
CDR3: CASSPPAGGETDTQYF
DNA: TGTGCCAGCAGCCCACCAGCGGGGGGTGAGACAGATACGCAGTATTTT

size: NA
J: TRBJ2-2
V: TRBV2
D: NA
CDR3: CASSASRDTGELFF
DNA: TGTGCCAGCAGTGCCTCGAGAGACACCGGGGAGCTGTTTTTT

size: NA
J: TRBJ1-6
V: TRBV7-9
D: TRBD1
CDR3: CASSSTGEVDSPLHF
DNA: TGTGCCAGCAGCTCCACAGGGGAGGTTGATTCACCCCTCCACTTT

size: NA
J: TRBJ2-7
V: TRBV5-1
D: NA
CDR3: CASSLGTLQGFNEQYF
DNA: TGCGCCAGCAGCTTGGGGACATTACAGGGTTTCAACGAGCAGTACTTC

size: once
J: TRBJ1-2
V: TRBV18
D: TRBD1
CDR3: CASSPRQGIYGYTF
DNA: TGTGCCAGCTCACCAAGACAGGGGATCTATGGCTACACCTTC

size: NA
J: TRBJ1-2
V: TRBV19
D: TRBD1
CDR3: CASSTTGGLFSNYGYTF
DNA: TGTGCCAGTAGTACCACAGGGGGCCTATTTTCTAACTATGGCTACACCTTC

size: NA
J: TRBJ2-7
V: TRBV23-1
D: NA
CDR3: CAIENRGSITYEQYF
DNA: TGCGCCATCGAAAATAGGGGTTCTATCACCTACGAGCAGTACTTC

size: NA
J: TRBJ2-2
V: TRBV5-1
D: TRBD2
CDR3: CASSPGLAGGGAGELFF
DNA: TGCGCCAGCAGCCCCGGACTAGCGGGGGGGGGCGCCGGGGAGCTGTTTTTT

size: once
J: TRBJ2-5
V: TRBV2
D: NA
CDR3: CASSERNRGYF
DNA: TGTGCCAGCAGTGAAAGAAACCGGGGGTACTTC

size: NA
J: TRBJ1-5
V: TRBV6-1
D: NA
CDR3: CASHEQRNQPQHF
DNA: TGTGCCAGCCACGAACAGAGAAATCAGCCCCAGCATTTT

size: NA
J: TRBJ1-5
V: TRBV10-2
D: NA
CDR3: CASSPVNQPQHF
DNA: TGCGCCAGCAGTCCCGTCAATCAGCCCCAGCATTTT

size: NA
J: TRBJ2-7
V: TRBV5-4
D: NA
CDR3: CASSTNRVSSYEQYF
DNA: TGTGCCAGCAGCACGAACAGGGTCAGCTCCTACGAGCAGTACTTC

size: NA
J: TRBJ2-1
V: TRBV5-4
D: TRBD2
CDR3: CASSLEGLAAYNEQFF
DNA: TGTGCCAGCAGCCTTGAAGGACTAGCCGCTTACAATGAGCAGTTCTTC

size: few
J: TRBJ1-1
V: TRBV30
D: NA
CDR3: CAWSSGNTEAFF
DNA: TGTGCCTGGAGTTCGGGGAACACTGAAGCTTTCTTT

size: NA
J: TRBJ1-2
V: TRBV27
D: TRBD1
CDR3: CASSLGTGHGYTF
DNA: TGTGCCAGCAGTTTAGGGACAGGGCATGGCTACACCTTC

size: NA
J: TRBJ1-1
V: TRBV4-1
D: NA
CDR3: CASSQQGPEAFF
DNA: TGCGCCAGCAGCCAACAGGGTCCTGAAGCTTTCTTT

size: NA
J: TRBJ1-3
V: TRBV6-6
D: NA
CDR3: CASTRTESRGNTIYF
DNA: TGTGCCAGCACCAGGACAGAGAGTCGTGGAAACACCATATATTTT

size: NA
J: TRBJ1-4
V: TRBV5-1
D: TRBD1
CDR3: CASSGGQGNEKLFF
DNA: TGCGCCAGCAGCGGCGGACAGGGGAATGAAAAACTGTTTTTT

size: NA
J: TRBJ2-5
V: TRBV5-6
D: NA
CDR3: CASSLAGGGGETQYF
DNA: TGTGCCAGCAGCTTGGCCGGGGGAGGCGGAGAGACCCAGTACTTC

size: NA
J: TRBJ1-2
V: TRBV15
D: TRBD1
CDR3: CATSRDRAAGGNGYTF
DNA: TGTGCCACCAGCAGAGATCGAGCAGCAGGGGGGAATGGCTACACCTTC

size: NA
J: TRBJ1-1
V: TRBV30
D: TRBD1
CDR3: CAWSRGQGVAEAFF
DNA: TGTGCCTGGTCTCGAGGACAGGGGGTCGCTGAAGCTTTCTTT

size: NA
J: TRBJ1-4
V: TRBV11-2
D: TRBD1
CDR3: CASSPLGQASEKLFF
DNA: TGTGCCAGCAGCCCACTAGGACAGGCGAGCGAAAAACTGTTTTTT

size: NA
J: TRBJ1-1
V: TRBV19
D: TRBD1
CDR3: CASSPRQGATEAFF
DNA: TGTGCCAGTAGTCCGAGACAGGGGGCCACTGAAGCTTTCTTT

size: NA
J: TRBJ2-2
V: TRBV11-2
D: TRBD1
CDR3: CASSYGQGGAGELFF
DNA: TGTGCCAGCAGCTACGGACAGGGAGGCGCCGGGGAGCTGTTTTTT

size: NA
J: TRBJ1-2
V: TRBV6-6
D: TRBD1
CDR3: CASSYAQGDYGYTF
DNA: TGTGCCAGCAGTTACGCCCAGGGGGACTATGGCTACACCTTC

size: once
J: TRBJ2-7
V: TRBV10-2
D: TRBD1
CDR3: CASSVTGGLTYEQYF
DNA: TGCGCCAGCAGTGTGACAGGGGGCCTAACCTACGAGCAGTACTTC

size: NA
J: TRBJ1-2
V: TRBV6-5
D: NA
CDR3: CASSYPTGWGYTF
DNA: TGTGCCAGCAGTTATCCGACAGGTTGGGGCTACACCTTC

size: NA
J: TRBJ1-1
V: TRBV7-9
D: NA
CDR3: CASSLDRVNTEAFF
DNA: TGTGCCAGCAGCTTAGACAGGGTGAACACTGAAGCTTTCTTT

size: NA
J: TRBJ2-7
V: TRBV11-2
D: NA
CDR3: CASSFGGDSYEQYF
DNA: TGTGCCAGCAGCTTTGGCGGAGACTCCTACGAGCAGTACTTC

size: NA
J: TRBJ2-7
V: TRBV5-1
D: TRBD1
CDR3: CASSLAQGAYEQYF
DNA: TGCGCCAGCAGCTTGGCCCAGGGGGCCTACGAGCAGTACTTC

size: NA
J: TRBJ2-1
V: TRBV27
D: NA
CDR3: CASIPTGKSSYNEQFF
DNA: TGTGCCAGCATCCCCACAGGCAAGAGCTCCTACAATGAGCAGTTCTTC

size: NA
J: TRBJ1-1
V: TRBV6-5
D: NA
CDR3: CASSLTLGTYEAFF
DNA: TGTGCCAGCAGTCTAACACTCGGGACATACGAAGCTTTCTTT

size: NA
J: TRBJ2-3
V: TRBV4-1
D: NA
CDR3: CASSQGLGPDTQYF
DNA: TGCGCCAGCAGCCAAGGTCTGGGGCCAGATACGCAGTATTTT

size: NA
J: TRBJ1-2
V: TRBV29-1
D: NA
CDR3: CSVEDWAGYGYTF
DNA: TGCAGCGTTGAAGATTGGGCGGGCTATGGCTACACCTTC

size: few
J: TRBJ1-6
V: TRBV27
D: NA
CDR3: CASSLDRLSPLHF
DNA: TGTGCCAGCAGTTTAGACAGATTATCACCCCTCCACTTT

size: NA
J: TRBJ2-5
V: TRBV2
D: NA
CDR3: CASKMMTAPQETQYF
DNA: TGTGCCAGCAAAATGATGACAGCACCCCAAGAGACCCAGTACTTC

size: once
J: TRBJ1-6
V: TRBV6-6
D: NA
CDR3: CASSYLDRGNSPLHF
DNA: TGTGCCAGCAGTTACTTGGACAGAGGAAATTCACCCCTCCACTTT

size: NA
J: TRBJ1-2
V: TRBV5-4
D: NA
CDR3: CASSLIGRDYGYTF
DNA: TGTGCCAGCAGCTTGATCGGTAGAGACTATGGCTACACCTTC

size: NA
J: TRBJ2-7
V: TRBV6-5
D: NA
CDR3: CASTRRGGSYEQYF
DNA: TGTGCCAGCACCCGCAGGGGTGGTTCCTACGAGCAGTACTTC

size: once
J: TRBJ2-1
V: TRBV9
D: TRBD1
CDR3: CASSAPGQTSYNEQFF
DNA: TGTGCCAGCAGCGCCCCGGGACAGACCTCCTACAATGAGCAGTTCTTC

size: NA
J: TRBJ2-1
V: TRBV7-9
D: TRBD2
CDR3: CASNLRLAGGHNEQFF
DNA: TGTGCCAGCAACCTCCGACTAGCGGGGGGACACAATGAGCAGTTCTTC